This T cell receptor (beta chain) stems from a study of Graves' ophthalmopathy and Graves' hyperthyroidism. Study-wide background: Ophthalmopathy not arising within 18 months of follow-up defined hyperthyroidism as stable. Whole-study results and caveats: Discrimination between ophthalmopathy and stable hyperthyroidism by a 13-signature model showed roughly 88% sensitivity and about 80% specificity. Detection in blood was also observed for most expanded thyroid clonotypes above 0.001 frequency.

This clonotype was seen ten or more times. Its antigen is not known. Amplified TCR beta CDR3 regions were obtained using RNA transcripts as template. First-round RT-PCR used HTBI primers; second-round multiplex PCR followed. A single record per CDR3 protein comes from TCRdb applying MiXCR to the multiplex PCR reads. Here the sample spans 900,000 to 1,200,000 distinct CDR3 sequences, 35% to 40% being singletons. The CDR3 runs to 16 residues. Germline CDR1 reads MGHRA; CDR2 reads YSYEKL. V was cut by 0 bases and J by 5 bases, with 17 bases left in between. The clonotype was recovered from an adult man with Graves' hyperthyroidism. Sequenced input: peripheral blood or thyroid tissue (not recorded which). This sequence joins TRBV4-1 and TRBJ2-7; D gene ambiguous. The chain's CDR3 is CASSQEFGGRRDEQYF. CDR3 nucleotides: TGCGCCAGCAGCCAAGAGTTCGGCGGTCGGCGCGACGAGCAGTACTTC.